What follows is one TCR beta chain and its context. The repertoire was sequenced with immunoSEQ multiplex PCR; TCRdb's copy has only in-frame clones and lacks some. The data contain about 75,000 clones, just over 90% of them singletons. This entry comes from a study of T cell changes during pregnancy in multiple sclerosis. Per the germline V gene, CDR1 is LGHNA and CDR2 is YSLEER. This CDR3 spans 15 amino acids. V was shortened by 1 base and J by 0 bases, with 9 bases between the two germline ends. This clonotype was obtained from a female donor with multiple sclerosis, enrolled in a pregnancy study. This chain uses TRBV4-3 with TRBJ1-1; no firm D call. The source was CD4+ T cells from peripheral blood mononuclear cells, collected before pregnancy. The CDR3 DNA follows: TGCGCCAGCAGCCAAGGGCGGGGAATGAACACTGAAGCTTTCTTT. Translated, it gives CASSQGRGMNTEAFF.